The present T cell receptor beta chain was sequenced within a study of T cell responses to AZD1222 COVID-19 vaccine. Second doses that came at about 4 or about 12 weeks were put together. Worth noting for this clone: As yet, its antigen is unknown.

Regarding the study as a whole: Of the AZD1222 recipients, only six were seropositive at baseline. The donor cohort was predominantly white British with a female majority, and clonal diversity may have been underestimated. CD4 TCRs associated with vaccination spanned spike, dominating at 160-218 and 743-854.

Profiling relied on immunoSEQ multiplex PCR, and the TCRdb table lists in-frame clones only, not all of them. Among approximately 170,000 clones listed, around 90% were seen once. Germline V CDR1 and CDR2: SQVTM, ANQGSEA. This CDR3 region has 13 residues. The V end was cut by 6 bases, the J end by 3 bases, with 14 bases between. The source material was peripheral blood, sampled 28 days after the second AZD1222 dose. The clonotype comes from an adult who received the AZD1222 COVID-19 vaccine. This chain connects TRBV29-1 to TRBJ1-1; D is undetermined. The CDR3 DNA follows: TGCAGCGTCGTTGACATATTGTACACTGAAGCTTTCTTT. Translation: CSVVDILYTEAFF.